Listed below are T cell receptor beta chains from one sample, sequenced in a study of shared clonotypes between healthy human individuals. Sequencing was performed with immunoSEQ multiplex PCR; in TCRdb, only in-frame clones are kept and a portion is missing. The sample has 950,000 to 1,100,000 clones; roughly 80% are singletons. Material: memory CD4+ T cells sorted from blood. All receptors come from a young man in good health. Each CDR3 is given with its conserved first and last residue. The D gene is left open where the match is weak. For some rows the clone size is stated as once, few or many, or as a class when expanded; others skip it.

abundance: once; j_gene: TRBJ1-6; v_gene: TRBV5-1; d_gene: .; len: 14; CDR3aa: CASSLGGDNSPLHF; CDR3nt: TGCGCCAGCAGCTTAGGCGGGGATAATTCACCCCTCCACTTT
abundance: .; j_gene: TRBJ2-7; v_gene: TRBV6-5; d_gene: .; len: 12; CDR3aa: CASSGRISEQYF; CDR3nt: TGTGCCAGCAGCGGCAGGATCTCCGAGCAGTACTTC
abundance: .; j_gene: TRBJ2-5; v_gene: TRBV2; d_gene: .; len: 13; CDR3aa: CASRNQPGETQYF; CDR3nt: TGTGCCAGCAGGAACCAACCTGGGGAGACCCAGTACTTC
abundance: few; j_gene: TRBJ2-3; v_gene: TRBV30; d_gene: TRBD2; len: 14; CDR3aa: CAWSRGTTLDTQYF; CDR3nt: TGTGCCTGGAGCCGCGGGACTACCTTAGATACGCAGTATTTT
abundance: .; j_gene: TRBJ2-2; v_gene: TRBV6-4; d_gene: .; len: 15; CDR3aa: CASSRRGGDTGELFF; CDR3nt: TGTGCCAGCAGTCGCAGGGGAGGCGACACCGGGGAGCTGTTTTTT
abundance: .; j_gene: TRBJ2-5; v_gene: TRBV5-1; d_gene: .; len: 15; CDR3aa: CASSLGGNLAETQYF; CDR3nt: TGCGCCAGCAGCTTGGGGGGTAATCTCGCGGAGACCCAGTACTTC
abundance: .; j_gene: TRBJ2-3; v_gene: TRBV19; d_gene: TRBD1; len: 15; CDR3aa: CASSIWTGSTDTQYF; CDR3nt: TGTGCCAGTAGTATTTGGACAGGGAGCACAGATACGCAGTATTTT
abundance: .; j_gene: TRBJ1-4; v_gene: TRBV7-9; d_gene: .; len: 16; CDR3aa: CASSLDGGATNEKLFF; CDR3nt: TGTGCCAGCAGCTTAGATGGGGGGGCAACTAATGAAAAACTGTTTTTT
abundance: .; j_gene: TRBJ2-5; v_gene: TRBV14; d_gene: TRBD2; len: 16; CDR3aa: CASSPRLAGGRETQYF; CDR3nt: TGTGCCAGCAGTCCTCGACTAGCGGGGGGGCGCGAGACCCAGTACTTC
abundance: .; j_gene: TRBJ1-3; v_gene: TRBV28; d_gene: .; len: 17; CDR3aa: CASSLPGAGLSGNTIYF; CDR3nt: TGTGCCAGCAGTCTACCGGGGGCGGGGCTCTCTGGAAACACCATATATTTT
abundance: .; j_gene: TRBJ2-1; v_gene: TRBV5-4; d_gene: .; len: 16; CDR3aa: CASSSVAAGTGYEQFF; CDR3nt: TGTGCCAGCAGCTCTGTGGCGGCTGGGACGGGGTATGAGCAGTTCTTC
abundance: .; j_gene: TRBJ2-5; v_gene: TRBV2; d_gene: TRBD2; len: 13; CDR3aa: CASSEKREASQYF; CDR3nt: TGTGCCAGCAGTGAAAAACGGGAGGCTTCCCAGTACTTC
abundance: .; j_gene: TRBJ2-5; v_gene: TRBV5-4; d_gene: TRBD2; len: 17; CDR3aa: CASSSIGLAGGRETQYF; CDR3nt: TGTGCCAGCAGCTCGATCGGACTAGCGGGGGGGCGGGAGACCCAGTACTTC
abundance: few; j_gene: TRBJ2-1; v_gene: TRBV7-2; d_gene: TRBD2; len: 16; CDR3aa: CASSLGPSGRANEQFF; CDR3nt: TGTGCCAGCAGCTTAGGTCCTAGCGGGAGGGCCAATGAGCAGTTCTTC
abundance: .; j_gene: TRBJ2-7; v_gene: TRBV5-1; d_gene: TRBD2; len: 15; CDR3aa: CASSYETSGPYEQYF; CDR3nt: TGCGCCAGCAGCTACGAGACTAGCGGCCCCTACGAGCAGTACTTC
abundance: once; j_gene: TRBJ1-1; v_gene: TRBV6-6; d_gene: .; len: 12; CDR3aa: CASMYRNTEAFF; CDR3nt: TGTGCCAGCATGTACCGGAACACTGAAGCTTTCTTT